This TCR beta chain was profiled in a study of cytomegalovirus exposure and HLA in healthy donors. Study results and limitations: The study labeled 150 or so TCR beta chains cytomegalovirus-associated.

Assay used: immunoSEQ multiplex PCR; TCRdb lists only in-frame clones, some missing. The table shows about 220,000 clones, with 80% to 95% occurring only once. The CDR3 runs to 16 residues. Germline assignment: CDR1 WSHSY and CDR2 SAAADI. The ends lost 8 bases at V and 5 bases at J; junction bases unmatched: 15. To note about this clone: Antigen unknown.

What was sequenced was PBMCs. This TCR was sampled from a young woman in good health and CMV-seronegative. V is TRBV10-2 and J is TRBJ2-7; TRBD1 aligns across 10 bases. The DNA for the CDR3 is TGCGCCAGCGGCAAACTTCGCGGACAGGGGGACGACGAGCAGTACTTC. Encoded protein: CASGKLRGQGDDEQYF.